This is a list of T cell receptor beta chains from one sample in a study of cytomegalovirus exposure and HLA in healthy donors. The method was immunoSEQ multiplex PCR; TCRdb's version includes in-frame clones alone and lacks a portion of them. The sample has about 160,000 clones, around nine tenths seen once. Input material: PBMCs. Receptor source: a man in his late teens or twenties in good health and CMV-seronegative. CDR3s include the opening cysteine and the closing phenylalanine or tryptophan. The D gene is left open where the match is weak. Only part of the rows carry a size: once, few, many, or a class if the clone is expanded.

CDR3 DNA	CDR3 protein	clone size	D gene	V gene	J gene
TGTGCCAGCAGCGCCGGGGGGGCCACCGGGGAGCTGTTTTTT	CASSAGGATGELFF	-	TRBD2	TRBV7-6	TRBJ2-2
TGCGCCAGCAGCCCCGCCCAGGTATCGAGTTGGGATGAGCAGTTCTTC	CASSPAQVSSWDEQFF	once	-	TRBV5-1	TRBJ2-1
TGCAGCGTTGAATACCGGGACTCCGCTTCCTACGAGCAGTACTTC	CSVEYRDSASYEQYF	-	-	TRBV29-1	TRBJ2-7
TGTGCCAGCAGGCCCCCCCCCGGGACAGGGCGGACCGGGGAGCTGTTTTTT	CASRPPPGTGRTGELFF	-	TRBD1	TRBV25-1	TRBJ2-2
TGTGCCAGCAGCCACGGTCCTACCTACGAGCAGTACTTC	CASSHGPTYEQYF	-	-	TRBV11-2	TRBJ2-7
TGTGCCAGCAGTTACTCGGGACATACGAACACTGAAGCTTTCTTT	CASSYSGHTNTEAFF	-	-	TRBV6-5	TRBJ1-1
TGTGCCAGCAGCTTAGTGGGGACTCTACGAGCCAATGAGCAGTTCTTC	CASSLVGTLRANEQFF	-	-	TRBV7-9	TRBJ2-1
TGTGCCAGCAGTTTACAGGGGGCGTACTATGGCTACACCTTC	CASSLQGAYYGYTF	-	TRBD1	TRBV28	TRBJ1-2
TGTGCCAGCAGTTACTCGAATCAGGCTACGCAGTATTTT	CASSYSNQATQYF	many	-	TRBV6-6	TRBJ2-3
TGTGCCATCAGCCCCAGGAGGGAGGACACCGGGGAGCTGTTTTTT	CAISPRREDTGELFF	-	-	TRBV10-3	TRBJ2-2
TGTGCCAGCAGTTCCCTCCCCGGGACAGGGGGCTATGGCTACACCTTC	CASSSLPGTGGYGYTF	-	TRBD1	TRBV27	TRBJ1-2
TGTGCCAGCAGCCCCGAGAGGCGGGGAACCTACAATGAGCAGTTCTTC	CASSPERRGTYNEQFF	-	-	TRBV11-2	TRBJ2-1
TGCGCCAGCAGCCAACCCACTCATACTGCGCCGGGGTCTTTTCAGCCCCAGCATTTT	CASSQPTHTAPGSFQPQHF	once	-	TRBV4-1	TRBJ1-5
TGTGCCAGCAGTATCTCGCACCCCACTAGCGGGAGGGTCACAGATACGCAGTATTTT	CASSISHPTSGRVTDTQYF	-	TRBD2	TRBV28	TRBJ2-3
TGTGCCAGCACCCACGGGGAGTTCTATGGCTACACCTTC	CASTHGEFYGYTF	-	-	TRBV6-6	TRBJ1-2
TGTGCCAGCAGCGGACGACAGGCTTGGGGCTACGAGCAGTACTTC	CASSGRQAWGYEQYF	-	-	TRBV7-9	TRBJ2-7
TGTGCCAGCACCAAACAACAGGGCGTCGGTGAGCAGTTCTTC	CASTKQQGVGEQFF	few	-	TRBV2	TRBJ2-1
TGTGCCAGCAGTCCCTATGCGGGGGCCTTACAGACCACAGATACGCAGTATTTT	CASSPYAGALQTTDTQYF	-	-	TRBV2	TRBJ2-3
TGCGCCAGCAGCCAAGACCTAGCCTGGAATGAGCAGTTCTTC	CASSQDLAWNEQFF	-	-	TRBV4-1	TRBJ2-1
TGTGCCAGCAGCCCCCTGACAGGAATATATTCTTATGGCTACACCTTC	CASSPLTGIYSYGYTF	-	-	TRBV5-4	TRBJ1-2
TGTGCCAGCAGTTTATCAACAGGGGGAAGGCCCCAGCATTTT	CASSLSTGGRPQHF	-	TRBD1	TRBV27	TRBJ1-5
TGCGCCAGCAGTGAAGGGGGCTCTGGAAACACCATATATTTT	CASSEGGSGNTIYF	-	-	TRBV10-2	TRBJ1-3
TGTGCCAGCAGGGGAGGCAGCTCTCACTATGGCTACACCTTC	CASRGGSSHYGYTF	-	-	TRBV7-2	TRBJ1-2
TGCAGTGCTAACATGAACACTGAAGCTTTCTTT	CSANMNTEAFF	-	-	TRBV20-1	TRBJ1-1
TGTGCCAGCAGCTCCTCCGGGACAGGGTTTCATAGCAATCAGCCCCAGCATTTT	CASSSSGTGFHSNQPQHF	-	TRBD1	TRBV13	TRBJ1-5
TGTGCCAGCAGCTTAATAAGGGGTAAACGGTGGACTGAAGCTTTCTTT	CASSLIRGKRWTEAFF	-	-	TRBV7-9	TRBJ1-1
TGTGCCAGTAGTATACGGACAGGGGGCGACATGGCAGATACGCAGTATTTT	CASSIRTGGDMADTQYF	-	TRBD1	TRBV19	TRBJ2-3
TGTGCCAGCAGCTTAACAGGGGCCTCCTACGAGCAGTACTTC	CASSLTGASYEQYF	-	TRBD1	TRBV11-2	TRBJ2-7
TGTGCCAGCAGTTTGGGAATAGCGGGAGTAGGTGAGCAGTTCTTC	CASSLGIAGVGEQFF	-	TRBD2	TRBV27	TRBJ2-1
TGTGCCAGCAGCTTAACTGCAGGGGGAGGAGATACGCAGTATTTT	CASSLTAGGGDTQYF	once	-	TRBV7-2	TRBJ2-3
TGTGCCAGCAGTCACCGGACGGGAAGCAATCAGCCCCAGCATTTT	CASSHRTGSNQPQHF	-	-	TRBV6-5	TRBJ1-5
TGTGCCAGCAGCCAAATCAGGACTAGCACAGATACGCAGTATTTT	CASSQIRTSTDTQYF	-	-	TRBV4-2	TRBJ2-3
TGTGCCAGCAGTTTTATGACAGGAGAAGATGAAAAACTGTTTTTT	CASSFMTGEDEKLFF	once	-	TRBV28	TRBJ1-4
TGTGCCAGCAGCTTGGGGGTAGCCTCCTACAATGAGCAGTTCTTC	CASSLGVASYNEQFF	-	-	TRBV5-4	TRBJ2-1
TGTGCCAGCACCTCAGGAAGGGAGACCCAGTACTTC	CASTSGRETQYF	-	-	TRBV7-6	TRBJ2-5
TGTGCCAGCAGTTTGAATTTTGGGAGCAGAGAGTACTTC	CASSLNFGSREYF	-	-	TRBV27	TRBJ2-5
TGTGCCAGCAGTGGGACTAGCGACACAGATACGCAGTATTTT	CASSGTSDTDTQYF	many	TRBD2	TRBV6-4	TRBJ2-3
TGCGCCAGCAGCCAAGAGGGAAAAGGGGCTCAAGAGACCCAGTACTTC	CASSQEGKGAQETQYF	once	-	TRBV4-1	TRBJ2-5
TGTGCCAGCAGTGAACGGGGACAGGGGGCTTCGAACACCGGGGAGCTGTTTTTT	CASSERGQGASNTGELFF	once	TRBD1	TRBV2	TRBJ2-2
TGTGCCAGCAGTGCCAGGGCCAGTAGAGATACGCAGTATTTT	CASSARASRDTQYF	-	-	TRBV6-1	TRBJ2-3
TGCGCCAGCAGCCAAGAAGCACATGCCGACAGCGGGGCCAACGTCCTGACTTTC	CASSQEAHADSGANVLTF	-	-	TRBV4-1	TRBJ2-6
TGCGCCAGCAGCTCGCTACAGGGGAGACTGAGCACCGGGGAGCTGTTTTTT	CASSSLQGRLSTGELFF	-	TRBD1	TRBV5-1	TRBJ2-2
TGTGCCAGCAGCCCCCAGGGAGGGGACTATGGCTACACCTTC	CASSPQGGDYGYTF	-	-	TRBV4-2	TRBJ1-2
TGTGCCAGCAGCGTAGCGGGAGGGATCACCTACAATGAGCAGTTCTTC	CASSVAGGITYNEQFF	once	TRBD2	TRBV9	TRBJ2-1
TGCGCCAGCAGCGAGAAAACAGGGGATGGCACAGATACGCAGTATTTT	CASSEKTGDGTDTQYF	few	TRBD1	TRBV10-1	TRBJ2-3
TGTGCCAGCAGCGCTGGACTATACAATGAGCAGTTCTTC	CASSAGLYNEQFF	-	-	TRBV4-2	TRBJ2-1
TGTGCCAGCAGCTTAGGCAAAAGGGGTGAAGCTTTCTTT	CASSLGKRGEAFF	once	-	TRBV7-2	TRBJ1-1
TGCGCCAGCAGTGACTCCCGGGACTATAATGAAAAACTGTTTTTT	CASSDSRDYNEKLFF	-	-	TRBV10-1	TRBJ1-4